This T cell receptor beta chain was captured by sequencing in a study of beta chain features in type 1 diabetes. CDR1 and CDR2 (germline): ENHRY, SYGVKD. The CDR3 extends over 13 amino acids. Germline trimming cut 5 bases from V and 2 bases from J; bases unmatched to any gene: 0. Regarding the study as a whole: Shorter TCRB CDR3s, moderately but significantly so, were found in Type 1 diabetes patients in all four CD4+ subsets.

With regard to this clone: Its antigen is not identified.

The investigators reverse transcribed all of the isolated RNA, so they sequenced expressed TCRB transcripts. Only in-frame clones appear in the TCRdb table, and some are missing; sequencing was by immunoSEQ multiplex PCR. The sample lists around 120,000 clones, roughly 17% seen once, with around 2.6% in the top ten. This sequence joins TRBV10-3 and TRBJ2-5, with 9 bases lining up with TRBD2. This clonotype originated in a man aged 18 to 30 with type 1 diabetes. Source material: central memory CD4+ T cells from blood. This CDR3 reads CAISLAGQETQYF. DNA of the CDR3: TGTGCCATCAGTCTAGCGGGGCAAGAGACCCAGTACTTC.